This record concerns one T cell receptor beta chain sequence. The assay was immunoSEQ multiplex PCR, and TCRdb's table has in-frame clones only and misses some. The table has more than 55,000 clones, approximately 88% seen once. The data are from a study of OX40 agonist ivuxolimab in advanced cancers. Study context: Hepatocellular carcinoma, melanoma, renal cell or head and neck cancer affected the dose-escalation patients.

The CDR3 is 15 amino acids. The germline CDR1 and CDR2 sequences are SGHRS and YFSETQ. Trimming pared 0 bases from V and 2 bases from J, leaving 11 bases between. At baseline, cycle 4 day 1, and cycle 7 day 1, blood was sampled. This TCR was sampled from an adult with an advanced solid tumor such as melanoma, head and neck, liver or kidney cancer. The gene calls are TRBV5-1 and TRBJ1-2, with D unclear. The sample consisted of CD4+ or CD8+ T cells sorted from blood, taken in a trial of the OX40 agonist ivuxolimab. CDR3 in amino acids: CASSLAAGWNYGYTF. The CDR3 region has the DNA TGCGCCAGCAGCTTGGCCGCGGGTTGGAACTATGGCTACACCTTC.